The 19 T cell receptor beta chains below all came from one sample that was sequenced in a study of blood T cells in healthy people across ages. With a J-beta primer mix and a sample-barcoded 5' primer, a second PCR ran about 6 to 11 cycles. One entry per CDR3 protein, called by TCRdb with MiXCR from the 5' RACE reads. The data contain some 900,000 distinct CDR3 sequences, more than 25% of them singletons. Specimen: blood. These receptors were collected from a woman older than 75 in good health.

As concerns this clonotype: Germline and junction disagree at one end, which may indicate a read error. This chain uses TRBV20-1 with TRBJ1-6; D uncertain. The CDR3 is 13 amino acids. The germline gives CDR1 DFQATT, CDR2 SNEGSKA (reference sequence). CDR3 sequence reads: CSASDLATSPPHF. The CDR3 DNA sequence: TGCAGTGCTAGTGATTTAGCGACTTCACCCCCCCACTTT.

The chain joins TRBV7-2 to TRBJ2-1; the match to TRBD2 covers 7 bases. The junction had 9 bases not matched to a gene; V was cut back by 4 bases and J by 6 bases. From germline, CDR1 is SGHTA and CDR2 FQGNSA. CDR3 length equals 15 residues. CDR3 nucleotide sequence: TGTGCCAGCAGCTCTCCGGAACTAGCGTGCAATGAGCAGTTCTTC. Amino acid sequence: CASSSPELACNEQFF.

This clonotype has a handful of counts. The V call is TRBV25-1, the J call TRBJ1-1; a possible D gene is TRBD1 (6 bases). The germline V gene encodes CDR1 MGHDK and CDR2 SYGVNS. Trimming cost V 1 base and J 1 base, with 7 bases left between them. This CDR3 region has 14 residues. The CDR3 DNA reads TGTGCCAGCAGTGAATTGGGACAGAACACTGAAGCTTTCTTT. This codes for CASSELGQNTEAFF.

A remark on this clonotype: A much larger clone differs by one base, so this may be a read error. The CDR3 end shows no conserved phenylalanine or tryptophan, and so a read error is likely. The chain carries TRBV6-2 or TRBV6-3 and TRBJ1-2, with D hard to call. The V end lost 5 bases, the J end lost 4 bases, and 23 bases lay between the germline ends. The CDR3 is 17 residues long. Germline V gene sequence: CDR1 MNHEY, CDR2 SVGEGT. The CDR3 coding sequence is TGTGCCAGCAGTGAGTCCGTGGTTTGGTTGGATTCCTATGGCTACACCTTA. As protein: CASSESVVWLDSYGYTL.

The chain uses TRBV18 and TRBJ1-1; D perhaps matches TRBD1 (6 bases). Germline CDR1 KGHSH, CDR2 LQKENI. V was trimmed by 0 bases and J by 3 bases, leaving 11 bases between them. CDR3 length: 15 residues. The CDR3 spells CASSPPRGGYTEAFF. CDR3 in DNA: TGTGCCAGCTCACCACCGAGGGGGGGATACACTGAAGCTTTCTTT.

This clonotype was detected ten times or more. The CDR3 sequence is CASSVINEQFF. CDR3 sequence (DNA): TGTGCCAGCAGCGTTATCAATGAGCAGTTCTTC. This chain links TRBV7-2 with TRBJ2-1; no reliable D call. Germline V gives CDR1 SGHTA, CDR2 FQGNSA. The CDR3 is 11 amino acids. V shed 5 bases and J shed 6 bases, with 5 bases lying between them.

The V and J genes are TRBV20-1 and TRBJ1-2, with D possibly being TRBD1 (6 bases). Trimming shortened V by 8 bases and J by 7 bases, and 14 bases separated the two germline ends. Germline CDR1 is DFQATT and CDR2 is SNEGSKA (reference sequence). The CDR3 has 11 residues. The CDR3 spells CSTGGAFGYTF. CDR3 DNA: TGCAGTACCGGGGGGGCATTTGGCTACACCTTC.

This clonotype was seen repeatedly, ten times or more. The chain is built from TRBV4-3 and TRBJ1-2, with D perhaps TRBD1 (6 bases). Germline-derived CDR1 and CDR2 are LGHNA and YSLEER. The length of the CDR3 is 14 residues. Trimming left V 2 bases short and J 4 bases short, with 11 bases between. CDR3 nucleotide sequence: TGCGCCAGCAGCCAATGGGACACGGTCTATGGCTACACCTTC. Translating gives CASSQWDTVYGYTF.

The CDR3 reads CASSAGTAAGELFF. CDR3 nucleotides: TGCGCCAGCAGTGCCGGGACAGCGGCCGGGGAGCTGTTTTTT. The chain is built from TRBV10-1 and TRBJ2-2, with 7 nucleotides matching TRBD1. CDR1 is WNHNN, CDR2 SYGVQD, per germline (reference sequence). The ends lost 4 bases at V and 6 bases at J; junction bases unmatched: 5. CDR3 length: 14 residues.

This rearrangement joins TRBV27 to TRBJ1-1, with D perhaps matching TRBD1 (5 bases). The V end lost 6 bases, the J end lost 4 bases, and 18 bases lay between the germline ends. The CDR3 loop spans 15 amino acids. CDR1 MNHEY and CDR2 SMNVEV come from the germline V gene (reference sequence). CDR3 DNA sequence: TGTGCCAGCAGCGTACGGGGGGGGTTTATCACTGAAGCTTTCTTT. Its translation is CASSVRGGFITEAFF.

To note about this clonotype: Possible read error: a much larger clone is one base away. V and J are TRBV3-1 and TRBJ2-7; the match to TRBD1 covers 8 bases. The CDR3 sequence is 14 residues long. Germline V gene data show CDR1 as LGHDT and CDR2 as YNNKEL (reference sequence). The CDR3 reads CAGSSLDRAYEQYF. In DNA form, the CDR3 reads TGTGCCGGCAGCTCCTTGGACAGGGCCTACGAGCAGTACTTC.

At least ten counts were recorded for this clonotype. The J gene is TRBJ2-1, the V gene TRBV4-3, with 7 bases aligning to TRBD1. In germline, CDR1 is LGHNA, CDR2 YSLEER. The V segment lost 6 bases and the J segment 0 bases; nucleotides outside the gene matches: 8. This CDR3 region has 16 residues. The CDR3, as DNA: TGCGCCAGCAGACCAGGGGGTTGGAGCTCCTACAATGAGCAGTTCTTC. Its protein product is CASRPGGWSSYNEQFF.

Comments on this clonotype: This may come from a read error, since a much larger clone is one base off. The chain couples TRBV6-6 to TRBJ2-5, with TRBD1 as a possible D gene (6 bases). There are 11 residues in the CDR3. V was pared by 5 bases and J by 11 bases, with 12 bases between. CDR1 and CDR2 from the germline V gene are MNHNY and SVGAGI (reference sequence). The CDR3 nucleotides read TGTGCCAGCAGTCAACAGGGTGAGCAGTACTTC. Its protein product is CASSQQGEQYF.

The table lists this clonotype with many counts. The J gene is TRBJ2-1, the V gene TRBV12-3 or TRBV12-4; 9 nucleotides agree with TRBD1. After removal of 5 bases from V and 8 bases from J, the junction contained 10 bases not matched to a gene. This CDR3 is built from 15 residues. CDR3 protein: CASSTRDRVNDEQFF. The CDR3 DNA reads TGTGCCAGCAGTACTCGGGACAGGGTTAACGATGAGCAGTTCTTC.

The chain links TRBV4-3 to TRBJ1-2, with a weak D call TRBD1 (5 bases). Germline V gene data show CDR1 as LGHNA and CDR2 as YSLEER. This CDR3 has 17 amino acids. The ends were cut back, 4 bases at V and 8 bases at J, with 26 bases in the middle. The CDR3 DNA reads TGCGCCAGCAGCCTTAAGTCCGGGACCTATTTAGGGCAAGGCTACACCTTC. It yields the protein CASSLKSGTYLGQGYTF.

About this clonotype itself: A much bigger clone sits one base away, suggesting this may be a read error. V and J are TRBV7-9 and TRBJ1-2; D might be TRBD1 (5 bases). V was trimmed by 4 bases and J by 3 bases, leaving 12 bases between them. The CDR3 has 14 residues. Germline assignment: CDR1 SEHNR and CDR2 FQNEAQ (reference sequence). The CDR3 here is CASSCKTVDYGYTF. The CDR3 coding sequence is TGTGCCAGCAGCTGCAAGACAGTTGACTATGGCTACACCTTC.

Concerning this clonotype itself: Possible read error: a much larger clone is one base away. The rearrangement links TRBV27 to TRBJ2-5, with D possibly being TRBD2 (5 bases). Trimming took off 3 bases at V and 5 bases at J, with 16 bases between the two ends. CDR1 is MNHEY, CDR2 SMNVEV, per germline (reference sequence). This CDR3 contains 15 residues. CDR3 nucleotides: TGTGCCAGCAGTTTTAAACGCAGGTGGGAGGAGACCCAGTACTTC. This codes for CASSFKRRWEETQYF.

On this clonotype itself: This may arise from a read error, as a much more abundant clone is one base away. This chain joins TRBV6-6 and TRBJ2-6; D tentatively reads TRBD1 or TRBD2 (5 bases each). The CDR3 runs 15 residues. Germline lookup yields CDR1 MNHNY and CDR2 SVGAGI (reference sequence). The CDR3 spells CASRGARAGANVRTF. CDR3 nucleotides: TGTGCCAGCAGGGGAGCCAGGGCTGGGGCCAACGTCCGGACTTTC.

A word on this clonotype: Germline and junction disagree at one end, which may indicate a read error. The chain recombines TRBV6-1 with TRBJ1-2, with a possible D match to TRBD1 (5 bases). This CDR3 has 14 amino acids. Germline-derived CDR1 and CDR2 are MNHNS and SASEGT. The CDR3: CTSSARGVLSGYTF. The CDR3 coding sequence is TGTACCAGCAGTGCCCGAGGGGTGCTGAGTGGCTACACCTTC.